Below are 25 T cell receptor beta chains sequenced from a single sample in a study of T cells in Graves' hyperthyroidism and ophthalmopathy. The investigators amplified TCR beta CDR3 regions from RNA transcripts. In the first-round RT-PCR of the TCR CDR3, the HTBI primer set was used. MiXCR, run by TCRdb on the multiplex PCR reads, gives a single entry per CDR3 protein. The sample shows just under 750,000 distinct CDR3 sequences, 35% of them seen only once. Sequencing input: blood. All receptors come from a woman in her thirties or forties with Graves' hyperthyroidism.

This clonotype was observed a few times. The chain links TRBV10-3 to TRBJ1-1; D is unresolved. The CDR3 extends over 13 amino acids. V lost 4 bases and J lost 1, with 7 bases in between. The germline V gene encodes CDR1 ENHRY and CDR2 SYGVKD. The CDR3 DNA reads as TGTGCCATCAGTGCCGTGGGGAACACTGAAGCTTTCTTT. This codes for CAISAVGNTEAFF.

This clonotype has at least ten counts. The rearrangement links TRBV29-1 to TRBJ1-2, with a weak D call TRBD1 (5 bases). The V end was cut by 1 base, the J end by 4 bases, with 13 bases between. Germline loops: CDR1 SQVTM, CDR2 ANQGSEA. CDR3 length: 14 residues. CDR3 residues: CSVEGLGDLYGYTF. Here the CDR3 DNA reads TGCAGCGTTGAAGGGTTGGGGGACCTCTATGGCTACACCTTC. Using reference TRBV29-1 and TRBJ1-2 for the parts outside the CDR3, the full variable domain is SAVISQKPSRDICQRGTSLTIQCQVDSQVTMMFWYRQQPGQSLTLIATANQGSEATYESGFVIDKFPISRPNLTFSTLTVSNMSPEDSSIYLCSVEGLGDLYGYTFGSGTRLTVV.

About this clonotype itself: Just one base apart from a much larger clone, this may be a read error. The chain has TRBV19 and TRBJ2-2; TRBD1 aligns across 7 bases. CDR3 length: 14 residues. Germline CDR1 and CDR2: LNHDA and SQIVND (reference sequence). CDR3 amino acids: CASRTDRVSEELLF. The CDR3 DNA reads TGTGCCAGTAGGACTGACAGGGTCTCCGAGGAGCTGCTTTTT.

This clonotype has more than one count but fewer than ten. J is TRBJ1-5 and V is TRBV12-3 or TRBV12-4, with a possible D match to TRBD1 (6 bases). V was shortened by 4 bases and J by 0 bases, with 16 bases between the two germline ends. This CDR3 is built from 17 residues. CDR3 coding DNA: TGTGCCAGCAGTTACTCGGGGACACCATATAGCAATCAGCCCCAGCATTTT. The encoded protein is CASSYSGTPYSNQPQHF.

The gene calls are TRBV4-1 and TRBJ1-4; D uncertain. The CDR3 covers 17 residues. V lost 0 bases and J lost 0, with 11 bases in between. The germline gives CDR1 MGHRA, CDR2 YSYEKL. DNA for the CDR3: TGCGCCAGCAGCCAAGATGGGGTAGGCGCAACTAATGAAAAACTGTTTTTT. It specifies CASSQDGVGATNEKLFF.

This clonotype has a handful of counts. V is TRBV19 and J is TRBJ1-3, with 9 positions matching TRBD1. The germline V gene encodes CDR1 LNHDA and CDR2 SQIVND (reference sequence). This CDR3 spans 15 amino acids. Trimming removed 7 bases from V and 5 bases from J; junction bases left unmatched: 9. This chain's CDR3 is CASTPTGTGRNTIYF. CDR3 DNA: TGTGCCAGTACCCCGACCGGGACAGGGAGAAACACCATATATTTT.

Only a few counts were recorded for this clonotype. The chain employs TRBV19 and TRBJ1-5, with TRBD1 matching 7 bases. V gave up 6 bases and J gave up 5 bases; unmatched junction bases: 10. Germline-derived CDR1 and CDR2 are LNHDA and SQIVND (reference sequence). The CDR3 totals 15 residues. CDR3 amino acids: CASRRSGTDDQPQHF. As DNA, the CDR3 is TGTGCCAGTAGGAGGTCCGGGACAGACGATCAGCCCCAGCATTTT.

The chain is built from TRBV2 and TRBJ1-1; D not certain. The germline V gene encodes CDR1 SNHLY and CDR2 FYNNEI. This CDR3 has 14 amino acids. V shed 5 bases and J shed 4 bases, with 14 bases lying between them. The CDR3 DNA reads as TGTGCCAGCAGTCCCCTGAATGAGGGCACTGAAGCTTTCTTT. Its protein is CASSPLNEGTEAFF.

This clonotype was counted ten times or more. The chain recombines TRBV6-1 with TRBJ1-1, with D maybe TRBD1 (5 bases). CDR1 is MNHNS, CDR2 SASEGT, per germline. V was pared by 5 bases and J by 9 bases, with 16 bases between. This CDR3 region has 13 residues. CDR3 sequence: CASSFEVEGQAFF. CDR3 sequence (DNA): TGTGCCAGCAGTTTCGAGGTGGAGGGACAAGCTTTCTTT.

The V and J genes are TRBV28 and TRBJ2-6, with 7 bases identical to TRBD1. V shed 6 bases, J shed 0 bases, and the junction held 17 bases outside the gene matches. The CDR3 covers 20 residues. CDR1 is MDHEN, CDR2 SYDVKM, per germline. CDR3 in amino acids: CASRRHVTRDSHSGANVLTF. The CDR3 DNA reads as TGTGCCAGCAGACGTCACGTCACCCGGGACAGCCACTCTGGGGCCAACGTCCTGACTTTC.

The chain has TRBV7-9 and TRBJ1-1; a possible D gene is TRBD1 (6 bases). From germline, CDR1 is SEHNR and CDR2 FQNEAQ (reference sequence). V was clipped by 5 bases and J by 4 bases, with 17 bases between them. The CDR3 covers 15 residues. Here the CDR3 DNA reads TGTGCCAGCAGCGGACCCAAACAGGGTCCCACTGAAGCTTTCTTT. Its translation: CASSGPKQGPTEAFF.

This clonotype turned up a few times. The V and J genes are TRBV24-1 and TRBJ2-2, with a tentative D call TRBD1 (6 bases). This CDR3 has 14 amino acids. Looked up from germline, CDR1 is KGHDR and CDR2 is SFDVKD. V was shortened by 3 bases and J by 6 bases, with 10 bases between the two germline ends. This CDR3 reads CATSDPGHAGELFF. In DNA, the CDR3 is TGTGCCACCAGTGATCCGGGACACGCCGGGGAGCTGTTTTTT.

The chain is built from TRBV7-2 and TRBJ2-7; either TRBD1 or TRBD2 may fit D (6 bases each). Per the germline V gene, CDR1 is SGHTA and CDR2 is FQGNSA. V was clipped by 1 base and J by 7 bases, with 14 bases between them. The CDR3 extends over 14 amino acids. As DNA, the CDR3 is TGTGCCAGCAGCTTAGGGATACGGGGGCAGGAGCAGTACTTC. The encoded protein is CASSLGIRGQEQYF. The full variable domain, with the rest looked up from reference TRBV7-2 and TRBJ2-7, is GAGVSQSPSNKVTEKGKDVELRCDPISGHTALYWYRQSLGQGLEFLIYFQGNSAPDKSGLPSDRFSAERTGGSVSTLTIQRTQQEDSAVYLCASSLGIRGQEQYFGPGTRLTVT.

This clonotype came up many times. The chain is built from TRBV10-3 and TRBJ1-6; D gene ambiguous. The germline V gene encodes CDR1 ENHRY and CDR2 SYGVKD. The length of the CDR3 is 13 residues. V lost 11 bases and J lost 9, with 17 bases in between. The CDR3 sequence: CAPDAGLGSPLHF. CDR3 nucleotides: TGTGCCCCCGACGCCGGGCTCGGTTCACCCCTCCACTTT.

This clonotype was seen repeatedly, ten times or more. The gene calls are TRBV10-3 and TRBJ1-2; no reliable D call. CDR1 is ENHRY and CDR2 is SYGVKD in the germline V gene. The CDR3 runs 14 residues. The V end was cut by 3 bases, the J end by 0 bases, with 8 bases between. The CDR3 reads CAISEGTPNYGYTF. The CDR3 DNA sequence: TGTGCCATCAGTGAAGGCACACCTAACTATGGCTACACCTTC.

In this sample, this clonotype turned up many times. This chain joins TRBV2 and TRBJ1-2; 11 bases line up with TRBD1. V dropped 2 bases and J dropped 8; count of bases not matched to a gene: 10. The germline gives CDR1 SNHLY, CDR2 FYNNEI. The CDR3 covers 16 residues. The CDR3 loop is CASSERGGQGARGYTF. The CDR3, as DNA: TGTGCCAGCAGTGAACGGGGCGGACAGGGGGCGCGAGGCTACACCTTC. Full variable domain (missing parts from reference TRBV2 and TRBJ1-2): EPEVTQTPSHQVTQMGQEVILRCVPISNHLYFYWYRQILGQKVEFLVSFYNNEISEKSEIFDDQFSVERPDGSNFTLKIRSTKLEDSAMYFCASSERGGQGARGYTFGSGTRLTVV.

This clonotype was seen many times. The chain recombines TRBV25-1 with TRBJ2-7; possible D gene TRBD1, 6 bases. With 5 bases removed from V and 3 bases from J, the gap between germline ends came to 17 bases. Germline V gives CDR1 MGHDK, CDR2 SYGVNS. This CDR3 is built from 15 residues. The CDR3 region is CASSFRRDTLYEQYF. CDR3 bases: TGTGCCAGCAGTTTCCGCCGGGACACGCTCTACGAGCAGTACTTC.

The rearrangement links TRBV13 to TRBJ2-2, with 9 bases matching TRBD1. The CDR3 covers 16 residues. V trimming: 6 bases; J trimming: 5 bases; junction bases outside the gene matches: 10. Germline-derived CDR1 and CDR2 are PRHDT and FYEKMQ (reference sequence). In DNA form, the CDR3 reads TGTGCCAGCAGTTTAACCGGGACAGGGACAACCGGGGAGCTGTTTTTT. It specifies CASSLTGTGTTGELFF.

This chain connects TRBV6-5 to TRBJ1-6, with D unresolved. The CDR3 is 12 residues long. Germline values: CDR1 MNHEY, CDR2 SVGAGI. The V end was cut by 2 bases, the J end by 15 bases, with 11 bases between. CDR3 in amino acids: CASSYERSLLHF. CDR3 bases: TGTGCCAGCAGTTACGAAAGGAGCCTCCTCCACTTT.

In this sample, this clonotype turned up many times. CDR3 in DNA: TGCAGTGCTAGAGAGAGGGAAGTTGGCTACACCTTC. Its translation: CSAREREVGYTF. This chain uses TRBV20-1 with TRBJ1-2; no clear D gene. Germline CDR1 and CDR2: DFQATT and SNEGSKA (reference sequence). Trimming cost V 0 bases and J 7 bases, with 9 bases left between them. CDR3 length: 12 amino acids.

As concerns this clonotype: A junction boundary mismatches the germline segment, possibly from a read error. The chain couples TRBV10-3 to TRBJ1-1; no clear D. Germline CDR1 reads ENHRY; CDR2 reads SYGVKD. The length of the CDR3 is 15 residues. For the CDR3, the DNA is TGTGCCGTCAGTGAATCCGGGCCTCGGAACACTGAAGCTTTCTTT. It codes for CAVSESGPRNTEAFF.

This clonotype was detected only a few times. The DNA for the CDR3 is TGCAGTGCCATACCCCGGGGGCGGGGGAGCAATCAGCCCCAGCATTTT. Translating gives CSAIPRGRGSNQPQHF. The rearrangement uses TRBV20-1 and TRBJ1-5; weak D call: TRBD1 (6 bases). The CDR3 runs 16 residues. V lost 6 bases and J lost 1, with 19 bases in between. Germline loops: CDR1 DFQATT, CDR2 SNEGSKA (reference sequence).

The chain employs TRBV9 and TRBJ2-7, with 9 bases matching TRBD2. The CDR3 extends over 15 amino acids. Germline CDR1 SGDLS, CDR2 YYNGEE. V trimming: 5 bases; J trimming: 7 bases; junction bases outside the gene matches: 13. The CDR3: CASSPSGDFSLEQYF. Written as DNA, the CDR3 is TGTGCCAGCAGTCCTAGCGGGGACTTTTCGTTGGAGCAGTACTTC. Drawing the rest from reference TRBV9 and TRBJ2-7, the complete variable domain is DSGVTQTPKHLITATGQRVTLRCSPRSGDLSVYWYQQSLDQGLQFLIQYYNGEERAKGNILERFSAQQFPDLHSELNLSSLELGDSALYFCASSPSGDFSLEQYFGPGTRLTVT.

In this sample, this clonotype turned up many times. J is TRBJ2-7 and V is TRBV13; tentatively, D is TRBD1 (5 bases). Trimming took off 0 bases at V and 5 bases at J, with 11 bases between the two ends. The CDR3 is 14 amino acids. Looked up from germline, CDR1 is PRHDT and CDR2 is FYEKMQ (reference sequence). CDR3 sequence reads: CASSLGTVWDEQYF. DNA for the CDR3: TGTGCCAGCAGCTTAGGGACAGTCTGGGACGAGCAGTACTTC.

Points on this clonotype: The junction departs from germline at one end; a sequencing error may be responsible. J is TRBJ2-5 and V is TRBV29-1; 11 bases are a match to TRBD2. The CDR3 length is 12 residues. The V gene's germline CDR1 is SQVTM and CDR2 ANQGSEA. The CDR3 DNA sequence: TGTGCGTCTAGCGGGGGGCAAGAGACCCAGTGCTTC. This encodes CASSGGQETQCF.